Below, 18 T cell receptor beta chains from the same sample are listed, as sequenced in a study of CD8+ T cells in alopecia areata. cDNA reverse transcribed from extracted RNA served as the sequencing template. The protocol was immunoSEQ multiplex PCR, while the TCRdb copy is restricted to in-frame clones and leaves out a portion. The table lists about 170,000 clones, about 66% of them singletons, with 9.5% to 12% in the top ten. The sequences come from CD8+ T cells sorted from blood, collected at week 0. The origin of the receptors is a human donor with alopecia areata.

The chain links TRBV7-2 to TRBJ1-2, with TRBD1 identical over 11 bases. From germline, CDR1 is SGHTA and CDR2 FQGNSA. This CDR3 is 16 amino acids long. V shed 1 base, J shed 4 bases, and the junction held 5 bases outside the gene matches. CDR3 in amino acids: CASSLGLGQGVYGYTF. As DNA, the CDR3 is TGTGCCAGCAGCTTAGGCTTGGGACAGGGGGTCTATGGCTACACCTTC.

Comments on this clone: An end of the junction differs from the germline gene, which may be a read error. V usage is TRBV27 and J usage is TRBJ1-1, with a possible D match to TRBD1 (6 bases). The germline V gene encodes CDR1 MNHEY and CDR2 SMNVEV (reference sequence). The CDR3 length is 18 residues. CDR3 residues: CASSFLPRRAGVKTEAFF. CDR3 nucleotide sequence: TGTGCCAGCAGTTTCCTCCCCCGACGAGCAGGGGTGAAAACTGAAGCTTTCTTT.

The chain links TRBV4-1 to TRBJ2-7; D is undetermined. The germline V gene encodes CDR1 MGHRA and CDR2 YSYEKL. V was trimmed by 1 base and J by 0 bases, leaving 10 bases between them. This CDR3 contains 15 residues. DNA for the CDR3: TGCGCCAGCAGCCAAGGGACCGCTAGCTCCTACGAGCAGTACTTC. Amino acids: CASSQGTASSYEQYF.

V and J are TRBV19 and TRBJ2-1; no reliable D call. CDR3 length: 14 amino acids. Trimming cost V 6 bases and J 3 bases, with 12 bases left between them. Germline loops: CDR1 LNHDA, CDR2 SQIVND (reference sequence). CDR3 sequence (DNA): TGTGCCAGTAGGACTTATGGTGGCTACAATGAGCAGTTCTTC. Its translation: CASRTYGGYNEQFF.

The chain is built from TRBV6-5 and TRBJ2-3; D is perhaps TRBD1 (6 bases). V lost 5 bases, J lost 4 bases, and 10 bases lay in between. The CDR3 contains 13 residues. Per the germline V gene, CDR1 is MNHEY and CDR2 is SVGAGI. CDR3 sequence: CASSRGSPDTQYF. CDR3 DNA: TGTGCCAGCAGTAGGGGGTCCCCAGATACGCAGTATTTT.

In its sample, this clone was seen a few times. CDR3 region: CASEAGVSYNEQFF. CDR3 DNA sequence: TGTGCCAGCGAGGCGGGGGTGTCCTACAATGAGCAGTTCTTC. The chain has TRBV2 and TRBJ2-1; 7 bases match TRBD2. This CDR3 is built from 14 residues. V lost 8 bases and J lost 1; bases outside the gene matches: 5. CDR1 SNHLY and CDR2 FYNNEI come from the germline V gene.

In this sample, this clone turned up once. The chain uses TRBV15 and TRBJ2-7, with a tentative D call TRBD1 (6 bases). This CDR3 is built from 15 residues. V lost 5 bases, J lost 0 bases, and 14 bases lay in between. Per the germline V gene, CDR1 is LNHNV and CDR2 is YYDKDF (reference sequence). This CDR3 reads CATSGSGQSSYEQYF. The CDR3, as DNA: TGTGCCACCAGCGGTTCCGGACAGTCCTCCTACGAGCAGTACTTC.

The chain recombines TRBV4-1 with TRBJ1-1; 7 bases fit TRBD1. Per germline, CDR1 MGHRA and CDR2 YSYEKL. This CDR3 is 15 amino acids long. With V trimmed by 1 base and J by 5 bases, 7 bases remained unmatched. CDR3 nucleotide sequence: TGCGCCAGCAGCCAAGGGCCAGGGGGTATGACTGAAGCTTTCTTT. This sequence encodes CASSQGPGGMTEAFF.

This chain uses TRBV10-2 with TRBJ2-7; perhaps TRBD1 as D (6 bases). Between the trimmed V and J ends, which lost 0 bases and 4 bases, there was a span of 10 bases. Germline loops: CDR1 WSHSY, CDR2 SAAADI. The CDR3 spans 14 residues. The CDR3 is CASSESGALYEQYF. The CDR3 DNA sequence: TGCGCCAGCAGTGAGTCGGGGGCTCTTTACGAGCAGTACTTC.

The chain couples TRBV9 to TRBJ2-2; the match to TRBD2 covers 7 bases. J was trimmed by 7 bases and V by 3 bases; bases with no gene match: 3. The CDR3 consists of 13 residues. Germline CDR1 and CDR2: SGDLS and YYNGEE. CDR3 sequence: CASSESSGGELFF. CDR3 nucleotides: TGTGCCAGCAGCGAATCTAGCGGCGGGGAGCTGTTTTTT.

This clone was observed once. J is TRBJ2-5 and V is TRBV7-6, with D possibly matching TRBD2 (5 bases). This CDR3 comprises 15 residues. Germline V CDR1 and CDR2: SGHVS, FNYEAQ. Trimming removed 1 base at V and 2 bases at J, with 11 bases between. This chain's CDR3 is CASSLGRRRQETQYF. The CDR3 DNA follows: TGTGCCAGCAGCTTAGGGCGGAGGAGACAAGAGACCCAGTACTTC.

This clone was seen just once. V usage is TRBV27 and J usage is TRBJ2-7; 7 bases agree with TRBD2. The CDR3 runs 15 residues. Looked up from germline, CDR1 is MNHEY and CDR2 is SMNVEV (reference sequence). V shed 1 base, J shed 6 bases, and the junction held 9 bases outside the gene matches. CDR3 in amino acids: CASSLLAGAGVEQYF. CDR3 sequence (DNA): TGTGCCAGCAGTTTATTAGCGGGTGCGGGGGTCGAGCAGTACTTC.

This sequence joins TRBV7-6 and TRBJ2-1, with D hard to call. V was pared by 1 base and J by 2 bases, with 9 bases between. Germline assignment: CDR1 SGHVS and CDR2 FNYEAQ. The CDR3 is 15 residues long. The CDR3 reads CASSLDRSAYNEQFF. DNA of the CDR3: TGTGCCAGCAGCTTAGACAGATCTGCCTACAATGAGCAGTTCTTC.

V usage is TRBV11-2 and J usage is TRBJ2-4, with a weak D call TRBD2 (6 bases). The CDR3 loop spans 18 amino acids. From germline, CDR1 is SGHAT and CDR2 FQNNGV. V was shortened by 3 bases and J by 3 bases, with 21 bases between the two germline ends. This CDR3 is CASSFGVRLGSGKNIQYF. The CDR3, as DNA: TGTGCCAGCAGCTTCGGGGTGCGACTCGGGAGCGGCAAAAACATTCAGTACTTC.

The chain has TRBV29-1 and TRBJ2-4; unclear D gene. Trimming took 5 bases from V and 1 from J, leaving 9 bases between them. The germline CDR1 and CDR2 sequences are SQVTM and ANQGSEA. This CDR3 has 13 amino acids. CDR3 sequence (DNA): TGCAGCGTTATGGCTCCGGCCAAAAACATTCAGTACTTC. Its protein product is CSVMAPAKNIQYF.

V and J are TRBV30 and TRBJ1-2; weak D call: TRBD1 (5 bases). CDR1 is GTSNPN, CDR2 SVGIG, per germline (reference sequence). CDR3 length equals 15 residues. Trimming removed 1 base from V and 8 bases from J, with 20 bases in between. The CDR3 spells CAWSAGGGDRLGYTF. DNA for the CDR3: TGTGCCTGGAGTGCCGGGGGAGGGGACCGATTGGGCTACACCTTC.

Here the CDR3 DNA reads TGTGCCAGCAGTCTGGGCAGGGGGCGAGGGGAGCAGTACTTC. Protein product: CASSLGRGRGEQYF. The gene calls are TRBV7-9 and TRBJ2-7; 8 bases map to TRBD1. The trim removed 6 bases at V and 7 bases at J, leaving 11 bases unmatched. This CDR3 has 14 amino acids. CDR1 SEHNR and CDR2 FQNEAQ come from the germline V gene (reference sequence).

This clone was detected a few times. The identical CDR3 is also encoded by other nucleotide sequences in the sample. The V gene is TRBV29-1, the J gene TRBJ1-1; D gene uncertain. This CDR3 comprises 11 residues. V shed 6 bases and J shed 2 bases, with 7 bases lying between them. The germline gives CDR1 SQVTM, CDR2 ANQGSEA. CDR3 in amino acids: CSVGLNTEAFF. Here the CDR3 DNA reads TGCAGCGTGGGCCTCAACACTGAAGCTTTCTTT.